There are a few counts of the clone carrying this T cell receptor beta chain. The data derive from a study of shared clonotypes between healthy human individuals. Across the study: A couple of women and three men aged 18 to 49 made up the donors.

The CDR3 covers 11 residues. CDR1 is MDHEN, CDR2 SYDVKM, per germline. The germline V and J ends were trimmed by 7 bases and 4 bases, with 8 bases remaining between them. Deep-level assay runs were performed. Sequencing was performed with immunoSEQ multiplex PCR; in TCRdb, only in-frame clones are kept and a portion is missing. The sample yields about 960,000 clones, approximately 80% seen once. J is TRBJ2-7 and V is TRBV28, with no clear D. This clonotype was sampled from a man younger than 30 in good health. Sequencing was carried out using memory CD4+ T cells sorted from blood. Subset noted: CD45RA-negative fraction. The CDR3 region has the DNA TGTGCCAGCACCGGGTGGTACGAGCAGTACTTC. Amino acids: CASTGWYEQYF.